These 30 T cell receptor beta chains came from one sample sequenced in a study of regulatory T cells in long-lasting Graves disease. Building of the TCR beta libraries involved iRepertoire HTBI primers and Arm-PCR of CDR3 regions. Using its own MiXCR run on the multiplex PCR reads, TCRdb lists one record per CDR3 protein. The data show more than 650,000 distinct CDR3 sequences, around 30% seen once. This sample's time point: persistent/refractory GD, antithyroid drugs over 5 years with positive TRAb. From PBMCs, RNA was extracted and then used to make the TCR library. The sample consisted of peripheral blood mononuclear cells (PBMCs), taken when the disease was refractory, from a patient treated with antithyroid drugs. All receptors derive from a female donor with Graves disease.

This clonotype has at least ten counts. The chain combines TRBV28 with TRBJ1-4; 7 bases are shared with TRBD1. CDR1 is MDHEN, CDR2 SYDVKM, per germline. The trim removed 3 bases at V and 5 bases at J, leaving 6 bases unmatched. The CDR3 extends over 15 amino acids. This CDR3 reads CASSFRPGQNEKLFF. The CDR3 region has the DNA TGTGCCAGCAGTTTTAGGCCGGGACAGAATGAAAAACTGTTTTTT.

This sequence joins TRBV7-8 and TRBJ1-1; D possibly corresponds to TRBD1 (6 bases). Germline CDR1 and CDR2: SGHVS and FQNEAQ. V gave up 2 bases and J gave up 4 bases, with 17 bases separating them. The CDR3 has 16 amino acids. The CDR3 sequence: CASSLSAGALSTEAFF. DNA for the CDR3: TGTGCCAGCAGCTTATCCGCAGGGGCGCTGAGCACTGAAGCTTTCTTT.

The chain has TRBV30 and TRBJ1-1, with D unresolved. The CDR3 sequence is 13 residues long. V was pared by 2 bases and J by 1 base, with 8 bases between. Germline CDR1 and CDR2: GTSNPN and SVGIG (reference sequence). CDR3 region: CAWSLHGNTEAFF. CDR3 DNA sequence: TGTGCCTGGAGTCTCCACGGGAACACTGAAGCTTTCTTT.

This clonotype has only a few counts. V gene TRBV18 combines with J gene TRBJ2-7, with no clear D. The germline V and J ends were trimmed by 5 bases and 3 bases, with 17 bases remaining between them. CDR1 and CDR2 from the germline V gene are KGHSH and LQKENI. This CDR3 has 15 amino acids. The CDR3 loop reads CASSSLPTPRYEQYF. In DNA, the CDR3 is TGTGCCAGCTCATCCCTACCGACACCACGCTACGAGCAGTACTTC.

This clonotype was seen a handful of times. V usage is TRBV20-1 and J usage is TRBJ2-5; 13 bases align to TRBD2. From germline, CDR1 is DFQATT and CDR2 SNEGSKA (reference sequence). V lost 6 bases to trimming and J lost 2 bases; unmatched junction nucleotides: 9. The CDR3 runs to 16 residues. This CDR3 reads CSAQAGTSGDQETQYF. In nucleotides, the CDR3 is TGCAGTGCCCAGGCCGGGACTAGCGGGGATCAAGAGACCCAGTACTTC.

This clonotype was counted at least ten times. The rearrangement joins TRBV12-3 or TRBV12-4 to TRBJ2-5; possible D gene TRBD2, 6 bases. The CDR3 is made up of 12 amino acids. Deletions cut 4 bases from V and 9 bases from J, with 12 bases between. CDR3 sequence reads: CASSSHPGAQYF. CDR3 coding DNA: TGTGCCAGCAGTTCACACCCGGGGGCCCAGTACTTC.

The genes are TRBV12-3 or TRBV12-4 and TRBJ2-2; D could derive from TRBD1 or TRBD2 (5 bases each). CDR3 length: 15 amino acids. V was clipped by 1 base and J by 2 bases, with 8 bases between them. In DNA, the CDR3 is TGTGCCAGCAGTTTAGGGGGGACCAACACCGGGGAGCTGTTTTTT. Protein: CASSLGGTNTGELFF.

This sequence joins TRBV18 and TRBJ2-5; unclear D gene. Germline-derived CDR1 and CDR2 are KGHSH and LQKENI. This CDR3 has 14 residues. V lost 3 bases and J 5 bases, leaving 13 bases between the germline ends. CDR3 in DNA: TGTGCCAGCTCACCCCCCGGATCACCGGAGACCCAGTACTTC. It is translated as CASSPPGSPETQYF.

The V gene is TRBV7-9, the J gene TRBJ2-7; TRBD1 or TRBD2 may be the D gene (5 bases each). The V gene's germline CDR1 is SEHNR and CDR2 FQNEAQ (reference sequence). The CDR3 totals 14 residues. The V end was cut by 5 bases, the J end by 4 bases, with 15 bases between. CDR3 sequence: CASSPPGTWYEQYF. CDR3 DNA: TGTGCCAGCAGCCCTCCCGGGACCTGGTACGAGCAGTACTTC.

The V gene is TRBV19, the J gene TRBJ2-2; a possible D gene is TRBD1 (5 bases). Germline loops: CDR1 LNHDA, CDR2 SQIVND (reference sequence). The CDR3 is made up of 15 amino acids. V lost 9 bases and J lost 0, with 14 bases in between. The CDR3 DNA sequence: TGTGCCAGCCAGACAGTCCCTCCGAACACCGGGGAGCTGTTTTTT. Protein product: CASQTVPPNTGELFF.

This clonotype came up many times. V is TRBV2 and J is TRBJ1-5, with D unresolved. Per germline, CDR1 SNHLY and CDR2 FYNNEI. CDR3 length: 15 amino acids. V was cut by 7 bases and J by 1 base, with 14 bases left in between. The DNA of the CDR3 is TGTGCCAGCAATCCGGCTCTAGGGAGCAATCAGCCCCAGCATTTT. This sequence encodes CASNPALGSNQPQHF.

The rearrangement links TRBV7-6 to TRBJ1-2; tentatively, D is TRBD1 (5 bases). The CDR3 loop spans 15 amino acids. Trimming removed 0 bases from V and 4 bases from J, with 12 bases in between. Germline CDR1 and CDR2: SGHVS and FNYEAQ. As DNA, the CDR3 is TGTGCCAGCAGCTTAGCAGCGGACAACCCCTATGGCTACACCTTC. Its translation: CASSLAADNPYGYTF.

Only one count was recorded for this clonotype. This sequence may be a read error, since a much larger clone differs from it by one base. The V gene is TRBV11-1, the J gene TRBJ1-1; 7 bases match TRBD1. The CDR3 has 14 residues. Germline values: CDR1 SGHAT, CDR2 FQDESV (reference sequence). In DNA, the CDR3 is TGTGCCAGCACCGTAGGGGGCCACTACACTGGAGCTTTCTTT. It specifies CASTVGGHYTGAFF.

The table lists this clonotype with a few counts. Relative to the germline gene, one junction end is altered; a read error may explain this. The V and J genes are TRBV19 and TRBJ2-5, with TRBD2 as a possible D gene (5 bases). Germline values: CDR1 LNHDA, CDR2 SQIVND (reference sequence). This CDR3 has 11 residues. The CDR3 loop reads CAGSREETQYF. The CDR3 nucleotides read TGTGCCGGTAGTAGGGAGGAGACCCAGTACTTC.

V usage is TRBV6-2 or TRBV6-3 and J usage is TRBJ1-2; 7 positions agree with TRBD1. CDR1 is MNHEY, CDR2 SVGEGT, per germline. There are 14 residues in the CDR3. With 5 bases clipped from V and 4 bases from J, the junction kept 7 bases outside the gene matches. The CDR3 sequence: CASSATGSTYGYTF. The DNA of the CDR3 is TGTGCCAGCAGTGCGACAGGGAGTACCTATGGCTACACCTTC.

A single count supports this clonotype. V and J are TRBV20-1 and TRBJ1-1; D call uncertain. The germline gives CDR1 DFQATT, CDR2 SNEGSKA (reference sequence). CDR3 length: 11 residues. Trimming cost V 5 bases and J 2 bases, with 6 bases left between them. The CDR3 is CSAFINTEAFF. The CDR3 DNA sequence: TGCAGTGCTTTTATAAACACTGAAGCTTTCTTT.

The CDR3 reads CASSDTRSSYEQYF. The CDR3 region has the DNA TGTGCCAGCAGTGACACACGTAGCTCCTACGAGCAGTACTTC. The V and J genes are TRBV6-2 or TRBV6-3 and TRBJ2-7, with D hard to call. The V gene's germline CDR1 is MNHEY and CDR2 SVGEGT. The CDR3 is 14 amino acids. Trimming stripped 5 bases from V and 0 bases from J, with 11 bases between.

This clonotype has more than one count but fewer than ten. The chain employs TRBV5-4 and TRBJ2-5, with D possibly being TRBD2 (6 bases). Germline V gene sequence: CDR1 SGHNT, CDR2 YYREEE (reference sequence). The CDR3 extends over 15 amino acids. V was pared by 4 bases and J by 1 base, with 14 bases between. The CDR3 region is CASSVTGTRQETQYF. DNA for the CDR3: TGTGCCAGCAGCGTCACCGGGACTCGCCAAGAGACCCAGTACTTC. Combining the CDR3 with reference TRBV5-4 and TRBJ2-5 gives the whole variable domain ETGVTQSPTHLIKTRGQQVTLRCSSQSGHNTVSWYQQALGQGPQFIFQYYREEENGRGNFPPRFSGLQFPNYSSELNVNALELDDSALYLCASSVTGTRQETQYFGPGTRLLVL.

The count of this clonotype is one. This chain uses TRBV28 with TRBJ1-5, with D tentatively TRBD1 (5 bases). V was clipped by 6 bases and J by 5 bases, with 14 bases between them. CDR3 length: 14 residues. CDR1 and CDR2 from the germline V gene are MDHEN and SYDVKM. CDR3 amino acids: CASSPRVPHQPQHF. CDR3 bases: TGTGCCAGCAGCCCCAGGGTACCGCATCAGCCCCAGCATTTT. Complete variable domain (other parts from reference TRBV28 and TRBJ1-5): DVKVTQSSRYLVKRTGEKVFLECVQDMDHENMFWYRQDPGLGLRLIYFSYDVKMKEKGDIPEGYSVSREKKERFSLILESASTNQTSMYLCASSPRVPHQPQHFGDGTRLSIL.

J is TRBJ2-7 and V is TRBV6-5; TRBD2 matches at 7 bases. Germline CDR1 and CDR2: MNHEY and SVGAGI. The CDR3 has 16 amino acids. With V trimmed by 2 bases and J by 2 bases, 9 bases remained unmatched. DNA of the CDR3: TGTGCCAGCAGTTACCCCCGGGCTAGCGGAGCCTACGAGCAGTACTTC. Protein sequence: CASSYPRASGAYEQYF.

In its sample, this clonotype was seen a few times. This chain joins TRBV27 and TRBJ2-1, with 16 positions matching TRBD2. CDR1 is MNHEY and CDR2 is SMNVEV in the germline V gene (reference sequence). This CDR3 has 21 residues. V lost 5 bases, J lost 1 base, and 14 bases stayed unmatched. Here the CDR3 reads CASSKAGTSGRAGVSYNEQFF. The DNA for the CDR3 is TGTGCCAGCAGTAAGGCCGGGACTAGCGGGAGGGCCGGGGTTTCCTACAATGAGCAGTTCTTC.

The chain links TRBV12-3 or TRBV12-4 to TRBJ2-1, with 10 bases that match TRBD2. The CDR3 runs to 16 residues. V was clipped by 4 bases and J by 8 bases; unmatched bases: 11. The CDR3 sequence is CASSSQLAGPRDEQFF. The CDR3 DNA reads TGTGCCAGCAGTTCCCAACTAGCGGGACCTCGGGATGAGCAGTTCTTC.

This clonotype came up a few times. The chain links TRBV14 to TRBJ2-2; D is ambiguous. CDR1 SGHDN and CDR2 FVKESK come from the germline V gene. Trimming took 1 base from V and 3 from J, leaving 6 bases between them. The CDR3 runs 14 residues. The CDR3, as DNA: TGTGCCAGCAGCCAAGTTCGGGACACCGGGGAGCTGTTTTTT. It encodes CASSQVRDTGELFF.

This clonotype was seen only a few times. This chain uses TRBV15 with TRBJ2-6; D gene unclear. Per germline, CDR1 LNHNV and CDR2 YYDKDF (reference sequence). The CDR3 covers 14 residues. The V gene lost 0 bases and the J gene lost 3 bases, with 3 bases spanning the gap. CDR3 DNA sequence: TGTGCCACCAGCAGAGACGGTGGGGCCAACGTCCTGACTTTC. It codes for CATSRDGGANVLTF.

This clonotype has a handful of counts. This sequence joins TRBV6-1 and TRBJ2-7; TRBD2 matches at 9 bases. V trimming: 6 bases; J trimming: 6 bases; junction bases outside the gene matches: 12. Germline V lookup: CDR1 MNHNS, CDR2 SASEGT. This CDR3 is built from 15 residues. CDR3 bases: TGTGCCAGCAGCCAATCCGGGACTAGCTCTACCGAGCAGTACTTC. Protein sequence: CASSQSGTSSTEQYF.

This clonotype was seen many times. CDR3 in DNA: TGTGCCAGCAGCTTAGACAGCTCTGGAAACACCATATATTTT. Encoded protein: CASSLDSSGNTIYF. V and J are TRBV7-9 and TRBJ1-3, with D unresolved. This CDR3 contains 14 residues. Deletions cut 1 base from V and 0 bases from J, with 4 bases between. Germline CDR1 reads SEHNR; CDR2 reads FQNEAQ (reference sequence). Variable domain in full (rest from reference TRBV7-9 and TRBJ1-3): DTGVSQNPRHKITKRGQNVTFRCDPISEHNRLYWYRQTLGQGPEFLTYFQNEAQLEKSRLLSDRFSAERPKGSFSTLEIQRTEQGDSAMYLCASSLDSSGNTIYFGEGSWLTVV.

CDR3 region: CAWSLQINTEAFF. The CDR3 coding sequence is TGTGCCTGGAGTCTTCAGATAAACACTGAAGCTTTCTTT. The genes are TRBV28 and TRBJ1-1; D is uncertain. Germline-derived CDR1 and CDR2 are MDHEN and SYDVKM. The ends were cut back, 11 bases at V and 2 bases at J, with 15 bases in the middle. The length of the CDR3 is 13 residues.

This chain links TRBV5-1 with TRBJ1-2; 9 bases are shared with TRBD1. The CDR3 sequence is 15 residues long. CDR1 is SGHRS and CDR2 is YFSETQ in the germline V gene. Trimming cost V 5 bases and J 10 bases; bases outside gene matches: 15. The CDR3: CASSPPSGTGIDYTF. DNA for the CDR3: TGCGCCAGCAGTCCTCCTTCCGGGACAGGGATTGACTACACCTTC.

The chain uses TRBV28 and TRBJ2-3; weak D call: TRBD2 (6 bases). CDR3 length: 14 amino acids. V was clipped by 6 bases and J by 4 bases, with 14 bases between them. Germline lookup yields CDR1 MDHEN and CDR2 SYDVKM. CDR3 nucleotides: TGTGCCAGCAGGTTTCGGCGGGACTCAGATACGCAGTATTTT. Amino acid sequence: CASRFRRDSDTQYF.

This chain joins TRBV6-1 and TRBJ2-7, with D maybe TRBD2 (7 bases). V gave up 2 bases and J gave up 2 bases, with 13 bases separating them. This CDR3 comprises 15 residues. Germline CDR1 MNHNS, CDR2 SASEGT. CDR3 sequence: CASSERGGGAYEQYF. In DNA, the CDR3 is TGTGCCAGCAGTGAAAGGGGGGGGGGGGCCTACGAGCAGTACTTC.